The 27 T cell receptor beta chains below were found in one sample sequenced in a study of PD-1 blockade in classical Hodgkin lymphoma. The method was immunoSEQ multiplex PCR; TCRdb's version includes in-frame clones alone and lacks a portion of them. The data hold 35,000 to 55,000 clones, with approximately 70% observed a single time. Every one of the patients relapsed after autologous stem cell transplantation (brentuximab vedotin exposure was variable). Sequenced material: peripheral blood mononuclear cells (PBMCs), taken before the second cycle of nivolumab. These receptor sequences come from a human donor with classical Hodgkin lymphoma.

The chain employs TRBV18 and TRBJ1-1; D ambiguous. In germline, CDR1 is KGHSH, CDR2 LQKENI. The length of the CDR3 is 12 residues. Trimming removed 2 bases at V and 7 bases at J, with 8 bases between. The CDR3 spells CASSPVEGEAFF. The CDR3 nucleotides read TGTGCCAGCTCACCAGTCGAGGGTGAAGCTTTCTTT.

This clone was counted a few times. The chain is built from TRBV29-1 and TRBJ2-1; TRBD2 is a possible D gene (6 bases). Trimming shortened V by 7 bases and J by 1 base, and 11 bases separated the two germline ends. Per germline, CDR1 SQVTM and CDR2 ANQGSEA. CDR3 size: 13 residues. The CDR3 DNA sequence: TGCAGCGCCAGGGACTCATCCTACAATGAGCAGTTCTTC. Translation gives CSARDSSYNEQFF.

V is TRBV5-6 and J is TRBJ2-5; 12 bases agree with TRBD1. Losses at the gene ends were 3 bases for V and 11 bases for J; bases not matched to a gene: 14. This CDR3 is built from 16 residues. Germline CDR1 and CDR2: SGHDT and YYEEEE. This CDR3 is CASSWDGGQGAREQYF. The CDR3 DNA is TGTGCCAGCAGCTGGGATGGGGGACAGGGGGCAAGGGAGCAGTACTTC.

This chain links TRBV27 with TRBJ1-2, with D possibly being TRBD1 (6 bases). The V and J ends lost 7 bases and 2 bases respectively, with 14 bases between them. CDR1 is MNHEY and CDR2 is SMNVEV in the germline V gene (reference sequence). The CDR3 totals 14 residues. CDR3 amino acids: CASTSRDKNYGYTF. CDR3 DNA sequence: TGTGCCAGCACCTCCCGGGACAAAAACTATGGCTACACCTTC.

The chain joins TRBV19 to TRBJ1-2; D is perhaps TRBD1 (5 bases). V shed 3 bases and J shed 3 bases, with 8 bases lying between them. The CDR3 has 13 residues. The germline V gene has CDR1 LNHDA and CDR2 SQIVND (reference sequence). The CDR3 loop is CASSIRGDYGYTF. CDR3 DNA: TGTGCCAGTAGTATTCGGGGGGACTATGGCTACACCTTC.

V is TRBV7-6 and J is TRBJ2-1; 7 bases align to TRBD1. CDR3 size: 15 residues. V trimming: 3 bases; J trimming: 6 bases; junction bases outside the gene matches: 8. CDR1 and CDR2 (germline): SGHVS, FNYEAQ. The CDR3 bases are TGTGCCAGCAGCTTCCCAGGGGGTTTAGGCAATGAGCAGTTCTTC. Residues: CASSFPGGLGNEQFF.

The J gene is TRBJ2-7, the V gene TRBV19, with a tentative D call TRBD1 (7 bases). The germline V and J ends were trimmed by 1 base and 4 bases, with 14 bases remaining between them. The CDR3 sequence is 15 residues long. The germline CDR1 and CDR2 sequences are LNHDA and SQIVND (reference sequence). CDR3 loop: CASSIVGGGEYEQYF. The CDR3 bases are TGTGCCAGTAGTATAGTTGGAGGGGGCGAATACGAGCAGTACTTC.

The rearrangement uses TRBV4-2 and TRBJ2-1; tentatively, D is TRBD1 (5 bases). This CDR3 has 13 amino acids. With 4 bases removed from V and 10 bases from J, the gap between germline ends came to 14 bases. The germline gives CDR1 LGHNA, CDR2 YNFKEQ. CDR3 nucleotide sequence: TGTGCCAGCAGCCGCTTAGGGGCAGGGGAGCAGTTCTTC. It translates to CASSRLGAGEQFF.

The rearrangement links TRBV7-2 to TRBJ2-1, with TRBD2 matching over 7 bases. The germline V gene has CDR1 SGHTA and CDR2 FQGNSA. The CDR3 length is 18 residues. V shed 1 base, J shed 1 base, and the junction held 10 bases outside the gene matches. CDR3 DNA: TGTGCCAGCAGCTTAGTAGTCGGGGGGTTCAATTCCTACAATGAGCAGTTCTTC. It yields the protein CASSLVVGGFNSYNEQFF.

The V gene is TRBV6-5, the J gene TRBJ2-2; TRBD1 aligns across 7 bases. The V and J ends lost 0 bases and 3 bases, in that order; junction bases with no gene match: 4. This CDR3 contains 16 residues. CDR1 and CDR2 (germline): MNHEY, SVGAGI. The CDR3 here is CASSYSITGDTGELFF. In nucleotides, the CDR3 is TGTGCCAGCAGTTACTCGATAACAGGGGACACCGGGGAGCTGTTTTTT.

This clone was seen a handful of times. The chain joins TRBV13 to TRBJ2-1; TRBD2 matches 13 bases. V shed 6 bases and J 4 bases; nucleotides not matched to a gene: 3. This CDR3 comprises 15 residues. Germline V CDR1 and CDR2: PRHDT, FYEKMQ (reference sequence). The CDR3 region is CASSLTSGGYNEQFF. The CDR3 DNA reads TGTGCCAGCAGTTTGACTAGCGGGGGGTACAATGAGCAGTTCTTC.

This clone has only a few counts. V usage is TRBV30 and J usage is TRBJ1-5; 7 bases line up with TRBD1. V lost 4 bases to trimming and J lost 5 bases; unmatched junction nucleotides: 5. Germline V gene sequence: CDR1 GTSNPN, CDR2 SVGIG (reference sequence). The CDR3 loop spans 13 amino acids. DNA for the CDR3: TGTGCCTGGAACAGGGGCCTTGATCAGCCCCAGCATTTT. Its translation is CAWNRGLDQPQHF.

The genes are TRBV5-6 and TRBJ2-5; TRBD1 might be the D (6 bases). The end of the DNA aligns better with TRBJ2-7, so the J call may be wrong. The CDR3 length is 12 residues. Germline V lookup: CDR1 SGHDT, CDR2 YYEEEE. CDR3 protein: CASSAQGFEQYF. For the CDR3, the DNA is TGTGCCAGCAGCGCCCAGGGGTTCGAGCAGTACTTC.

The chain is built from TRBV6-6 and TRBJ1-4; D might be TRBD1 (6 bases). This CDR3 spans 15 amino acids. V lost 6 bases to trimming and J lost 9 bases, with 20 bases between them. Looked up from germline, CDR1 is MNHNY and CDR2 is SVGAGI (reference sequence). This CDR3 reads CASSPTVQGSKKLFF. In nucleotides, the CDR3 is TGTGCCAGCAGCCCCACGGTACAGGGTAGTAAAAAACTGTTTTTT.

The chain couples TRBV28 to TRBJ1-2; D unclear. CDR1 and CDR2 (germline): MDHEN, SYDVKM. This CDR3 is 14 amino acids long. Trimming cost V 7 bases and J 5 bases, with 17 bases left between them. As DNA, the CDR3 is TGTGCCAGCACTATCATCCGGGAGAGATATGGCTACACCTTC. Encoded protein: CASTIIRERYGYTF.

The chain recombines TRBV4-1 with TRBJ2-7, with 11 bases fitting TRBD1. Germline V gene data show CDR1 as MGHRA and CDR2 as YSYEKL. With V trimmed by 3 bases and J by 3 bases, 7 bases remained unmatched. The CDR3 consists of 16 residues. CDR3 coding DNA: TGCGCCAGCAGCCACGGACCGGGACAGGGGGGCTACGAGCAGTACTTC. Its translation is CASSHGPGQGGYEQYF.

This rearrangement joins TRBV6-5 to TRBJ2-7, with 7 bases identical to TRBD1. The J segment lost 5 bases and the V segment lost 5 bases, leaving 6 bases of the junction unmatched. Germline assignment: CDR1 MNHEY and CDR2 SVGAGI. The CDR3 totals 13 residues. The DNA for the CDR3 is TGTGCCAGCAGTGACTGGGGACAGAACGAGCAGTACTTC. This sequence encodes CASSDWGQNEQYF.

The DNA of the CDR3 is TGCGCCAGCAGCCCCAAGCGACAGGACCAAGAGACCCAGTACTTC. Its protein product is CASSPKRQDQETQYF. The chain recombines TRBV5-1 with TRBJ2-5; the D gene is possibly TRBD1 (6 bases). In germline, CDR1 is SGHRS, CDR2 YFSETQ. This CDR3 comprises 15 residues. With 4 bases removed from V and 0 bases from J, the gap between germline ends came to 13 bases.

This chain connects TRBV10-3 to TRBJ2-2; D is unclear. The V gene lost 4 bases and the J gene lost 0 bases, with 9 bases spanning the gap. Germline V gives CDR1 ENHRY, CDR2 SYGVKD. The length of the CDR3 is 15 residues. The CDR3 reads CAISAEASNTGELFF. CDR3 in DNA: TGTGCCATCAGTGCCGAGGCTTCGAACACCGGGGAGCTGTTTTTT.

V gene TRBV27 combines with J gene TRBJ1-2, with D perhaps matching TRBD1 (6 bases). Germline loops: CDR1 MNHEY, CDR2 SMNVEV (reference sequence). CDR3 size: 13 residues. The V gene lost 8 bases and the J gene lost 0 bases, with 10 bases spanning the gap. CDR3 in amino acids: CASGGQANYGYTF. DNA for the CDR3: TGTGCCAGCGGGGGCCAGGCTAACTATGGCTACACCTTC.

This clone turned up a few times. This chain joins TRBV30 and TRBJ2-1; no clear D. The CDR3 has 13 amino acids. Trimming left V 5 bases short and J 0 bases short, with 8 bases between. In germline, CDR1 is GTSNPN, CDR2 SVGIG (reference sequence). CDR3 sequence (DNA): TGTGCCTGGTCCCCCAGCTCCTACAATGAGCAGTTCTTC. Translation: CAWSPSSYNEQFF.

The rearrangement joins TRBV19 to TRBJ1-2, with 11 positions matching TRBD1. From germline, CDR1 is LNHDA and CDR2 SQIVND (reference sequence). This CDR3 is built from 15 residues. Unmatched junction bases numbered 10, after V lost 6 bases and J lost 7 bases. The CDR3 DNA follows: TGTGCCAGTAGGGACAGGGGGCGCTTATATGCTGGCTACACCTTC. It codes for CASRDRGRLYAGYTF.

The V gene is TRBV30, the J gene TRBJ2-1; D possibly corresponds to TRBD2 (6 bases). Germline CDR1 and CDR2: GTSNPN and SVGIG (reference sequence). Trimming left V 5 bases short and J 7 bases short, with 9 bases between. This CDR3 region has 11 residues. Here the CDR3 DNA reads TGTGCCTGGGGGACTGTTAATGAGCAGTTCTTC. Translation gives CAWGTVNEQFF.

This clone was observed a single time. CDR3 amino acids: CASSPDGNSGNTIYF. The CDR3 DNA follows: TGTGCCAGCAGTCCGGACGGCAACTCTGGAAACACCATATATTTT. This rearrangement joins TRBV6-1 to TRBJ1-3; D gene uncertain. The CDR3 is 15 residues long. V was cut by 5 bases and J by 0 bases, with 11 bases left in between. Germline CDR1 is MNHNS and CDR2 is SASEGT.

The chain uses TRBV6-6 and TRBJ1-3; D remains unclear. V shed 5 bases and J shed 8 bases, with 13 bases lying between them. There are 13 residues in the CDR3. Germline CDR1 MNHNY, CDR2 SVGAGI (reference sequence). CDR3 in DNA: TGTGCCAGCAGTCACGGCGGGCGCGACACCATATATTTT. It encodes CASSHGGRDTIYF.

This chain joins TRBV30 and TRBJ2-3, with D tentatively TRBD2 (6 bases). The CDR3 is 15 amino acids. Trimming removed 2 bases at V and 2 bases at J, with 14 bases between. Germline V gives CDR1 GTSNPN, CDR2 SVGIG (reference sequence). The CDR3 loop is CAWSYGSGLTDTQYF. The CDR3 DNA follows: TGTGCCTGGAGTTATGGTAGCGGACTCACAGATACGCAGTATTTT.

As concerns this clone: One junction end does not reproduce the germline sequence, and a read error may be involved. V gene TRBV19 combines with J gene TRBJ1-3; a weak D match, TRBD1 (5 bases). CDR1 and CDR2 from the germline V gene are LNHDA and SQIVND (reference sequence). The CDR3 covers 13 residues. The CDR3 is CASNEGSGNTIYF. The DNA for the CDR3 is TGTGCGAGTAATGAGGGGTCGGGAAACACCATATATTTT.